What follows are 29 T cell receptor beta chains derived from one specimen sequenced in a study of T-cell reconstitution after alpha-beta-depleted transplantation in children (dated by TCRdb to about 2016). The library was built by means of PCR. Data came from an Illumina HiSeq 2500. To normalize quantification of the TCRbeta repertoire, the TCR libraries were built with molecular barcoding that relied on unique molecular identifiers. TCRdb reworked the public reads: Q25 trimming with fastp, MiXCR clone assembly, productive beta chains retained. Every entry covers one CDR3 protein and lists the most common genes and DNA from its rows. For this sample the table gives a few hundred thousand distinct CDR3 sequences, of which 13% were detected only once. 3.5% to 4.5% of the sample belongs to the ten largest clones. The sample consisted of PBMCs, taken from the stem cell graft. These receptors came from a human donor who donated a stem cell graft to a child with Fanconi anemia.

This clonotype was recorded many times. The J gene is TRBJ1-5, the V gene TRBV12-3 or TRBV12-4; tentatively, D is TRBD1 (5 bases). The germline V and J ends were trimmed by 2 bases and 2 bases, with 10 bases remaining between them. The CDR3 length is 15 residues. CDR3 loop: CASSLIRGGNQPQHF. DNA of the CDR3: TGTGCCAGCAGTTTAATTCGAGGGGGCAATCAGCCCCAGCATTTT.

The chain uses TRBV20-1 and TRBJ2-7, with D perhaps TRBD2 (6 bases). CDR1 is DFQATT and CDR2 is SNEGSKA in the germline V gene (reference sequence). With 0 bases removed from V and 7 bases from J, the gap between germline ends came to 16 bases. The CDR3 length is 14 residues. Here the CDR3 DNA reads TGCAGTGCTAGAGAGGGGACTTTCCTAGGGGAGCAGTACTTC. Its translation is CSAREGTFLGEQYF.

The sample holds a few counts of this clonotype. The chain employs TRBV14 and TRBJ2-1; D gene uncertain. Trimming took 1 base from V and 10 from J, leaving 11 bases between them. This CDR3 comprises 13 residues. Per germline, CDR1 SGHDN and CDR2 FVKESK. This chain's CDR3 is CASSQGSMGEQFF. The CDR3 DNA sequence: TGTGCCAGCAGCCAAGGCTCCATGGGGGAGCAGTTCTTC. Variable domain in full (rest from reference TRBV14 and TRBJ2-1): EAGVTQFPSHSVIEKGQTVTLRCDPISGHDNLYWYRRVMGKEIKFLLHFVKESKQDESGMPNNRFLAERTGGTYSTLKVQPAELEDSGVYFCASSQGSMGEQFFGPGTRLTVL.

This clonotype was seen repeatedly, ten times or more. This chain joins TRBV10-3 and TRBJ2-7, with a weak D call TRBD1 (5 bases). V was cut by 8 bases and J by 3 bases, with 11 bases left in between. CDR1 is ENHRY, CDR2 SYGVKD, per germline. The CDR3 loop spans 12 amino acids. CDR3 nucleotides: TGTGCCATCGGGGTCAGGGACTACGAGCAGTACTTC. The encoded protein is CAIGVRDYEQYF.

The chain is built from TRBV27 and TRBJ1-5, with D tentatively TRBD1 (5 bases). The CDR3 runs 14 residues. V lost 6 bases and J 6 bases, leaving 15 bases between the germline ends. Germline V gene data show CDR1 as MNHEY and CDR2 as SMNVEV (reference sequence). CDR3 sequence (DNA): TGTGCCAGCAGCCCGTGGGGGTCGGGTCAGCCCCAGCATTTT. This sequence encodes CASSPWGSGQPQHF.

The rearrangement uses TRBV7-9 and TRBJ2-1; a weak D match, TRBD2 (5 bases). CDR1 is SEHNR and CDR2 is FQNEAQ in the germline V gene (reference sequence). The CDR3 has 15 amino acids. V dropped 5 bases and J dropped 8 bases, with 19 bases sitting between them. The CDR3 is CASSTPRASRDEQFF. Here the CDR3 DNA reads TGTGCCAGCAGCACCCCCCGGGCTTCGAGGGATGAGCAGTTCTTC. The entire variable domain, with the rest obtained from reference TRBV7-9 and TRBJ2-1, is as follows: DTGVSQNPRHKITKRGQNVTFRCDPISEHNRLYWYRQTLGQGPEFLTYFQNEAQLEKSRLLSDRFSAERPKGSFSTLEIQRTEQGDSAMYLCASSTPRASRDEQFFGPGTRLTVL.

For the CDR3, the DNA is TGTGCCAGCAGCCAAGGGCCCCAGGACCCTGGCTACACCTTC. Translating gives CASSQGPQDPGYTF. The V and J genes are TRBV12-3 or TRBV12-4 and TRBJ1-2; D gene uncertain. The CDR3 is 14 amino acids. V lost 6 bases, J lost 7 bases, and 18 bases lay in between.

This clonotype appeared a few times. V usage is TRBV7-2 and J usage is TRBJ1-5; TRBD1 is a possible D gene (6 bases). This CDR3 has 16 amino acids. The V end was cut by 5 bases, the J end by 6 bases, with 20 bases between. Looked up from germline, CDR1 is SGHTA and CDR2 is FQGNSA. CDR3 coding DNA: TGTGCCAGCAGCCAACGAGGGGGGGCATCGGGTCAGCCCCAGCATTTT. Translation gives CASSQRGGASGQPQHF.

V gene TRBV5-1 combines with J gene TRBJ2-5; TRBD1 is a possible D gene (6 bases). CDR3 size: 14 residues. Trimming cost V 4 bases and J 2 bases, with 12 bases left between them. Germline CDR1 SGHRS, CDR2 YFSETQ. CDR3 region: CASSGGPGQETQYF. The CDR3 coding sequence is TGCGCCAGCAGCGGGGGCCCGGGGCAAGAGACCCAGTACTTC.

This chain connects TRBV2 to TRBJ2-3; possibly TRBD2 for D (6 bases). The germline CDR1 and CDR2 sequences are SNHLY and FYNNEI. This CDR3 spans 15 amino acids. Trimming removed 2 bases from V and 0 bases from J, with 9 bases in between. The CDR3 is CASSEFGTSTDTQYF. CDR3 sequence (DNA): TGTGCCAGCAGTGAATTTGGGACTAGCACAGATACGCAGTATTTT.

This clonotype has only a few counts. The chain links TRBV7-8 to TRBJ2-3; D perhaps matches TRBD1 (8 bases). The CDR3 contains 16 residues. CDR1 is SGHVS and CDR2 is FQNEAQ in the germline V gene. V was shortened by 1 base and J by 4 bases, with 15 bases between the two germline ends. Here the CDR3 reads CASSLEHRGGPDTQYF. In nucleotides, the CDR3 is TGTGCCAGCAGCTTAGAGCACAGGGGGGGACCAGATACGCAGTATTTT.

The table lists this clonotype with a few counts. The chain has TRBV2 and TRBJ1-6; no definite D call. The CDR3 covers 13 residues. The V end was cut by 4 bases, the J end by 7 bases, with 8 bases between. Germline V CDR1 and CDR2: SNHLY, FYNNEI. CDR3 nucleotide sequence: TGTGCCAGCAGTGGGGAGATGAATTCACCCCTCCACTTT. Protein: CASSGEMNSPLHF.

This rearrangement joins TRBV29-1 to TRBJ2-1; TRBD2 matches at 8 bases. Germline CDR1 and CDR2: SQVTM and ANQGSEA. J gave up 7 bases and V 8 bases, and 16 bases lay outside the gene matches. The CDR3 totals 15 residues. The CDR3 coding sequence is TGCAGCTCCTCACCACGGGGGGGCCAAACAAATGAGCAGTTCTTC. Translating it yields CSSSPRGGQTNEQFF.

The chain links TRBV12-3 or TRBV12-4 to TRBJ2-6; D call uncertain. The CDR3 consists of 16 residues. Trimming took 2 bases from V and 0 from J, leaving 8 bases between them. CDR3 DNA: TGTGCCAGCAGTTTATATCTAAGCTCTGGGGCCAACGTCCTGACTTTC. Amino acid sequence: CASSLYLSSGANVLTF.

V and J are TRBV29-1 and TRBJ2-5; no definite D call. The V end was cut by 5 bases, the J end by 5 bases, with 15 bases between. This CDR3 contains 13 residues. Germline CDR1 reads SQVTM; CDR2 reads ANQGSEA. CDR3 protein: CSVPFSPGETQYF. The CDR3 coding sequence is TGCAGCGTTCCTTTCTCTCCAGGCGAGACCCAGTACTTC.

This clonotype was observed at least ten times. This sequence joins TRBV4-2 and TRBJ2-1; D may be TRBD2 (5 bases). CDR3 size: 14 residues. The ends were cut back, 0 bases at V and 9 bases at J, with 12 bases in the middle. Germline CDR1 reads LGHNA; CDR2 reads YNFKEQ. The CDR3 loop reads CASSQDWRRSEQFF. Here the CDR3 DNA reads TGTGCCAGCAGCCAAGATTGGAGGAGGAGTGAGCAGTTCTTC.

The chain combines TRBV3-1 with TRBJ2-2; TRBD1 matches 8 bases. CDR1 and CDR2 from the germline V gene are LGHDT and YNNKEL (reference sequence). The CDR3 consists of 14 residues. J lost 4 bases, V lost 5 bases, and 3 bases had no gene match. DNA of the CDR3: TGTGCCAGCAGCTTCACAGGGGGCACCGGGGAGCTGTTTTTT. Translated: CASSFTGGTGELFF. Filled out from reference TRBV3-1 and TRBJ2-2, the complete variable domain reads DTAVSQTPKYLVTQMGNDKSIKCEQNLGHDTMYWYKQDSKKFLKIMFSYNNKELIINETVPNRFSPKSPDKAHLNLHINSLELGDSAVYFCASSFTGGTGELFFGEGSRLTVL.

This clonotype came up a few times. The V call is TRBV7-2, the J call TRBJ2-2; 10 bases are shared with TRBD2. Per germline, CDR1 SGHTA and CDR2 FQGNSA. The CDR3 extends over 15 amino acids. V trimming: 6 bases; J trimming: 4 bases; junction bases outside the gene matches: 5. The CDR3 reads CASSQRGGFTGELFF. For the CDR3, the DNA is TGTGCCAGCAGTCAGCGGGGGGGATTCACCGGGGAGCTGTTTTTT.

This clonotype appeared a few times. The chain carries TRBV20-1 and TRBJ2-3; D gene unclear. The V and J ends lost 1 base and 1 base respectively, with 12 bases between them. Looked up from germline, CDR1 is DFQATT and CDR2 is SNEGSKA (reference sequence). CDR3 length equals 15 residues. CDR3 loop: CSARVFMGGTDTQYF. CDR3 nucleotides: TGCAGTGCTAGAGTATTTATGGGTGGCACAGATACGCAGTATTTT.

The chain carries TRBV28 and TRBJ1-6, with D hard to call. This CDR3 region has 13 residues. Between the trimmed V and J ends, which lost 7 bases and 0 bases, there was a span of 4 bases. From germline, CDR1 is MDHEN and CDR2 SYDVKM. CDR3 protein: CASKGSYNSPLHF. The CDR3 DNA sequence: TGTGCCAGCAAAGGCTCCTATAATTCACCCCTCCACTTT.

A note on this clonotype: Mismatch with germline at one junction end may stem from a read error. This sequence joins TRBV5-1 and TRBJ1-1, with D tentatively TRBD1 (6 bases). Germline V gives CDR1 SGHRS, CDR2 YFSETQ. This CDR3 has 13 amino acids. As DNA, the CDR3 is TGCGCCAGCAGGTTGGACAGCGGACCTGAAGCTTTCTTT. As protein: CASRLDSGPEAFF. The full variable domain, its missing parts supplied by reference TRBV5-1 and TRBJ1-1, is KAGVTQTPRYLIKTRGQQVTLSCSPISGHRSVSWYQQTPGQGLQFLFEYFSETQRNKGNFPGRFSGRQFSNSRSEMNVSTLELGDSALYLCASRLDSGPEAFFGQGTRLTVV.

The chain employs TRBV5-1 and TRBJ1-2; 9 positions match TRBD1. Germline V gene lookup returns CDR1 SGHRS and CDR2 YFSETQ. J gave up 8 bases and V 5 bases, and 10 bases lay outside the gene matches. The CDR3 has 14 residues. The CDR3 region has the DNA TGCGCCAGCAGTCGTACCGGGACAGGGCTCGGCTACACCTTC. This encodes CASSRTGTGLGYTF.

This clonotype has only a few counts. The V call is TRBV5-1, the J call TRBJ1-2; D is unresolved. Germline values: CDR1 SGHRS, CDR2 YFSETQ. The ends were cut back, 2 bases at V and 1 base at J, with 12 bases in the middle. This CDR3 is 15 amino acids long. CDR3 amino acids: CASSFATDYNYGYTF. The CDR3 nucleotides read TGCGCCAGCAGCTTCGCGACGGACTATAACTATGGCTACACCTTC.

In this sample, this clonotype turned up a few times. The chain links TRBV3-1 to TRBJ2-1, with unresolved D. This CDR3 region has 12 residues. Germline CDR1 is LGHDT and CDR2 is YNNKEL (reference sequence). V gave up 3 bases and J gave up 7 bases, with 7 bases separating them. This CDR3 is CASSHNSNEQFF. In nucleotides, the CDR3 is TGTGCCAGCAGCCACAACTCTAATGAGCAGTTCTTC.

This clonotype was recorded many times. This chain joins TRBV9 and TRBJ2-7; TRBD1 might be the D (5 bases). The length of the CDR3 is 15 residues. The germline V and J ends were trimmed by 0 bases and 0 bases, with 10 bases remaining between them. Germline CDR1 is SGDLS and CDR2 is YYNGEE. In nucleotides, the CDR3 is TGTGCCAGCAGCGTAGCTGAGACAGTCTCCTACGAGCAGTACTTC. Its translation is CASSVAETVSYEQYF.

This clonotype was counted between two and nine times. J is TRBJ2-1 and V is TRBV12-3 or TRBV12-4; 9 bases match TRBD1. The CDR3 length is 15 residues. Trimming at V came to 7 bases and at J to 14 bases, leaving 18 bases not matched to a gene. The CDR3 DNA is TGTGCCAGCAACACAGAGGGGACAGGGCTTGGGGTTAAGTTCTTC. Translation: CASNTEGTGLGVKFF.

This clonotype came up a few times. V gene TRBV11-2 combines with J gene TRBJ2-7; 9 bases are shared with TRBD2. V gave up 5 bases and J gave up 6 bases; unmatched junction bases: 11. The CDR3 runs to 15 residues. Germline-derived CDR1 and CDR2 are SGHAT and FQNNGV. In DNA, the CDR3 is TGTGCCAGCAGCCCACTCTCAAGAGCGGGGGGCGAGCAGTACGTC. Translated, it gives CASSPLSRAGGEQYV.

The rearrangement links TRBV20-1 to TRBJ2-1, with 15 bases fitting TRBD2. V gave up 3 bases and J gave up 8 bases; unmatched junction bases: 5. The CDR3 spans 15 residues. Germline CDR1 DFQATT, CDR2 SNEGSKA (reference sequence). CDR3 nucleotides: TGCAGTGCTAGCCTGGGACTAGCGGGGGGCGATGAGCAGTTCTTC. Its protein product is CSASLGLAGGDEQFF.

This clonotype showed up just a few times. The rearrangement uses TRBV12-3 or TRBV12-4 and TRBJ1-3, with a tentative D call TRBD1 (5 bases). The CDR3 is 16 residues long. V was cut by 8 bases and J by 0 bases, with 17 bases left in between. Here the CDR3 reads CASAVSRTSSGNTIYF. The CDR3 DNA sequence: TGTGCCAGCGCTGTGAGCAGGACAAGCTCTGGAAACACCATATATTTT.